The TCR beta chain under discussion was sequenced for a study of T-cell reconstitution after alpha-beta-depleted transplantation in children. Overall study results and limits: It was reported that alpha-beta T cells came from several hundred expanded graft clones (about two months after transplant). After one year, T-cell counts and TCRbeta diversity mostly came from new T cells.

Preparation of the TCRbeta library involved a method that used unique molecular identifiers. TCRdb re-called the PCR reads through MiXCR, storing one row per CDR3 protein. This table holds about 980,000 distinct CDR3 sequences, under 30% found once. The CDR3 is 18 amino acids. V dropped 4 bases and J dropped 1; count of bases not matched to a gene: 9. CDR1 is SGHRS, CDR2 YFSETQ, per germline. Only a few counts were recorded for this clonotype. No antigen is known for it. Sequencing used PBMCs, mostly from graft donor cells, obtained 360 days after TCRalphabeta/CD19-depleted stem cell transplant. The chain carries TRBV5-1 and TRBJ1-6, with 9 positions matching TRBD1. The source is a boy in the first two years of life who had a stem cell transplant for SCID, so the T cells may come from the graft donor. The CDR3 reads CASSDGQGFRSYNSPLHF. As DNA, the CDR3 is TGCGCCAGCAGCGATGGACAGGGGTTTAGGTCCTATAATTCACCCCTCCACTTT.